The rows below give T cell receptor beta chains drawn from one sample of a study of response to subunit inactivated influenza vaccine. In TCRdb, the RT-PCR reads were re-called with MiXCR into one record per CDR3 protein. The sample consists of approximately 520,000 distinct CDR3 sequences, around 25% of them appearing once. The source material was CD4+ T cells sorted from PBMCs, sampled 4 to 6 days after vaccination. These TCRs come from a man aged 45-65 years who received an inactivated influenza vaccine. The CDR3 runs from the conserved cysteine through the conserved F or W. A D gene is named only where the DNA matches it firmly. Where a row states a size, it is once, few, many or the class of an expanded clone; other rows omit it.

j_call,clone_size,d_call,v_call,cdr3_aa,cdr3_nt
TRBJ1-3,.,.,TRBV5-1,CASSLAPGTGNTIYF,TGCGCCAGCAGCTTGGCCCCGGGGACTGGAAACACCATATATTTT
TRBJ2-7,few,TRBD2,TRBV12-3/TRBV12-4,CASSLGTSGALPIEQYF,TGTGCCAGCAGTTTGGGGACTAGCGGGGCCCTGCCCATCGAGCAGTACTTC
TRBJ1-5,many,TRBD1,TRBV5-5,CASSLDGQAYQPQHF,TGTGCCAGCAGCTTGGACGGACAGGCGTATCAGCCCCAGCATTTT
TRBJ1-5,few,.,TRBV12-3/TRBV12-4,CASSFRERQPQHF,TGTGCCAGCAGTTTCAGGGAGCGTCAGCCCCAGCATTTT
TRBJ2-2,many,.,TRBV12-3/TRBV12-4,CASRTRNTGELFF,TGTGCCAGCAGAACTAGAAACACCGGGGAGCTGTTTTTT
TRBJ2-3,few,.,TRBV6-1,CASSEVRRGTDTQYF,TGTGCCAGCAGTGAAGTGCGCAGGGGCACAGATACGCAGTATTTT
TRBJ2-4,many,TRBD2,TRBV7-8,CASSLGGTSGGLNIQYF,TGTGCCAGCAGCTTAGGGGGGACTAGCGGGGGCCTAAACATTCAGTACTTC
TRBJ2-1,.,.,TRBV30,CAWTTASSYNEQFF,TGTGCCTGGACCACCGCAAGCTCCTACAATGAGCAGTTCTTC
TRBJ1-2,few,.,TRBV6-5,CASSYDPGRNRGGYTF,TGTGCCAGCAGTTACGATCCAGGCCGTAATCGCGGGGGCTACACCTTC
TRBJ2-6,.,TRBD1,TRBV12-3/TRBV12-4,CASTSPRDRGPSSGANVLTF,TGTGCCAGCACTTCACCTCGGGACAGGGGGCCGAGCTCTGGGGCCAACGTCCTGACTTTC
TRBJ1-1,many,TRBD1,TRBV12-3/TRBV12-4,CASSVQGRDTEAFF,TGTGCCAGCAGTGTACAGGGGCGGGACACTGAAGCTTTCTTT
TRBJ2-2,.,.,TRBV5-1,CASSQMTDANTGELFF,TGCGCCAGCAGCCAGATGACGGACGCGAACACCGGGGAGCTGTTTTTT
TRBJ2-6,few,.,TRBV7-6,CASSLPGLSSGANVLTF,TGTGCCAGCAGCTTACCAGGGTTAAGCTCTGGGGCCAACGTCCTGACTTTC
TRBJ2-2,.,.,TRBV9,CASSVASAWRTGELFF,TGTGCCAGCAGCGTAGCATCGGCATGGCGAACCGGGGAGCTGTTTTTT
TRBJ2-3,many,.,TRBV9,CASSVSGKTDTQYF,TGTGCCAGCAGCGTTAGCGGCAAAACAGATACGCAGTATTTT
TRBJ2-1,.,TRBD2,TRBV20-1,CSAAGLAGGNNEQFF,TGCAGTGCTGCTGGACTAGCGGGAGGGAACAATGAGCAGTTCTTC
TRBJ1-2,.,TRBD1,TRBV4-3,CASSQDFGTGLYGYTF,TGCGCCAGCAGCCAAGATTTCGGGACAGGACTCTATGGCTACACCTTC
TRBJ2-1,.,.,TRBV18,CASSRQGSTSYNEQFF,TGTGCCAGCTCACGACAAGGCTCGACCTCCTACAATGAGCAGTTCTTC
TRBJ2-5,few,.,TRBV30,CAWSLHQGETQYF,TGTGCCTGGAGTCTTCATCAGGGAGAGACCCAGTACTTC
TRBJ1-1,.,TRBD1,TRBV29-1,CSVEDFDRGRAEAFF,TGCAGCGTTGAAGATTTCGACAGGGGGCGAGCGGAAGCTTTCTTT
TRBJ2-7,few,.,TRBV4-1,CASSQVRVSSYEQYF,TGCGCCAGCAGCCAAGTGCGGGTAAGCTCCTACGAGCAGTACTTC
TRBJ1-2,.,.,TRBV29-1,CSVEGGRDYGYTF,TGCAGCGTTGAGGGGGGGCGAGACTATGGCTACACCTTC
TRBJ2-3,.,.,TRBV10-3,CAISADTNTDTQYF,TGTGCCATCAGTGCGGACACCAACACAGATACGCAGTATTTT
TRBJ1-6,.,.,TRBV10-3,CAISESNRLNSPLHF,TGTGCCATCAGTGAGTCGAACAGGTTAAATTCACCCCTCCACTTT
TRBJ1-6,few,TRBD1,TRBV20-1,CSALISSGGTSPLHF,TGCAGTGCCCTAATTTCCTCAGGGGGCACTTCACCCCTCCACTTT
TRBJ1-2,few,TRBD1,TRBV20-1,CSASPSGQAVSYGYTF,TGCAGTGCTAGCCCGTCGGGACAGGCAGTCTCCTATGGCTACACCTTC